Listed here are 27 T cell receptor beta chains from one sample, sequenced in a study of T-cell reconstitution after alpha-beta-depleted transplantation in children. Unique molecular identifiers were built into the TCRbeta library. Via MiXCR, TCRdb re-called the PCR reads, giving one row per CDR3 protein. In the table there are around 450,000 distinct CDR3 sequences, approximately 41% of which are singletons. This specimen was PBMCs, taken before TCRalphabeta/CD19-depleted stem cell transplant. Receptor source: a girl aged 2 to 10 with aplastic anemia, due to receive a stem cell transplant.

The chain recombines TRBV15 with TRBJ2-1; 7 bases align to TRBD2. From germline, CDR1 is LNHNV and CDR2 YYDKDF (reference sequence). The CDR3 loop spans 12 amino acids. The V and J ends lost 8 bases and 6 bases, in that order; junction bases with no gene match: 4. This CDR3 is CATGRARNEQFF. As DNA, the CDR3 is TGTGCCACCGGGAGGGCCCGCAATGAGCAGTTCTTC.

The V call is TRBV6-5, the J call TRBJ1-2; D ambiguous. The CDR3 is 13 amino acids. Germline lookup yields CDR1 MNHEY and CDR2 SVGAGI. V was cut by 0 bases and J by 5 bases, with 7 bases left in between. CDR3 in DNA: TGTGCCAGCAGTTACTCCCTCCAGTATGGCTACACCTTC. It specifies CASSYSLQYGYTF.

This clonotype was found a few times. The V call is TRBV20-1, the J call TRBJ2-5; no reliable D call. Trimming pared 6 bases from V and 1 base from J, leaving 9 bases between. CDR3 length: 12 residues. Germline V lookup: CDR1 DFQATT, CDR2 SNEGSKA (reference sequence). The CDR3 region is CSALWGQETQYF. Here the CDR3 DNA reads TGCAGTGCGCTTTGGGGCCAAGAGACCCAGTACTTC.

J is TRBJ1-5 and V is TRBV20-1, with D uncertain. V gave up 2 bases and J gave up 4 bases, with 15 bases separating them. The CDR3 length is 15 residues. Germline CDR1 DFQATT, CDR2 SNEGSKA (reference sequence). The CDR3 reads CSARPLTKGNQPQHF. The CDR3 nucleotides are TGCAGTGCTAGACCCCTCACAAAAGGAAATCAGCCCCAGCATTTT.

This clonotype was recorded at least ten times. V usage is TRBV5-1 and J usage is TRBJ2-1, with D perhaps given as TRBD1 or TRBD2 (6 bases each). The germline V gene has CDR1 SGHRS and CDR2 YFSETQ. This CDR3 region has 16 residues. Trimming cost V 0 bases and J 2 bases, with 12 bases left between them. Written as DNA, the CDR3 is TGCGCCAGCAGCTTGGATGGGGGGCCTACCTACAATGAGCAGTTCTTC. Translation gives CASSLDGGPTYNEQFF.

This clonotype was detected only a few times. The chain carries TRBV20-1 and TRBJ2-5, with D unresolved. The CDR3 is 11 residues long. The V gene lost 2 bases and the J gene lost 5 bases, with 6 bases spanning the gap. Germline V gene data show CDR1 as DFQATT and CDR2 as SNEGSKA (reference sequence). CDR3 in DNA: TGCAGTGCTAGATATGGGGAGACCCAGTACTTC. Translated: CSARYGETQYF.

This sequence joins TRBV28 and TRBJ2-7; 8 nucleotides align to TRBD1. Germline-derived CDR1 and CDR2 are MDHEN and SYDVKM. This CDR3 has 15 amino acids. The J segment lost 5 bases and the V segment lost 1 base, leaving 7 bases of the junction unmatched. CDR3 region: CASSLLAGGKDEQYF. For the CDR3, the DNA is TGTGCCAGCAGTTTATTGGCAGGGGGCAAAGACGAGCAGTACTTC.

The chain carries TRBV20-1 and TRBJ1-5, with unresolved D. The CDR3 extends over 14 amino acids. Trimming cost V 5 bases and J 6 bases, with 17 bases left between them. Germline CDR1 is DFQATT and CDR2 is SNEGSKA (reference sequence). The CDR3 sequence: CSAPRRGLGQPQHF. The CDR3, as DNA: TGCAGTGCTCCTCGTCGTGGGTTGGGTCAGCCCCAGCATTTT.

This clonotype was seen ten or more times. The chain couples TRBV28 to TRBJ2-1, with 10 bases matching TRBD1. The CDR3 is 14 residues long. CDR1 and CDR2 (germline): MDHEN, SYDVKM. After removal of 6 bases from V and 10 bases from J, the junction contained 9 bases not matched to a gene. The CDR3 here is CASSPTGGIREQFF. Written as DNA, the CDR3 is TGTGCCAGCAGCCCGACAGGGGGCATCAGAGAGCAGTTCTTC.

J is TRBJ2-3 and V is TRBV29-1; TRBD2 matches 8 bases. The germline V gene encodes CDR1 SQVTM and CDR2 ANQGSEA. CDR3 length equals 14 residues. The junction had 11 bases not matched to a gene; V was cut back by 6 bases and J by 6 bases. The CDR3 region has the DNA TGCAGCGTCACTCTAGCGGGTAGACGGGATACGCAGTATTTT. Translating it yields CSVTLAGRRDTQYF.

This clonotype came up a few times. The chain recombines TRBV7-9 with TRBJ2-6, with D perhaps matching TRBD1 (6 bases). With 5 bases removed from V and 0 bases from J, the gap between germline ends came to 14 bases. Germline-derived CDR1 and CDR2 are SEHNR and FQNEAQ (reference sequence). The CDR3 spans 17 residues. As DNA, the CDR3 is TGTGCCAGCAGCAGGGCAGGGGCCCTCTCTGGGGCCAACGTCCTGACTTTC. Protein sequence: CASSRAGALSGANVLTF.

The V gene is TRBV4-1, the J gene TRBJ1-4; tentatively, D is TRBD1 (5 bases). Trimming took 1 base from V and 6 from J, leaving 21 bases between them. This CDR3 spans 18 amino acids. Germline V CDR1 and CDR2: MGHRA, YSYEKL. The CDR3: CASSQVGGFGAQDEKLFF. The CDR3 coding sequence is TGCGCCAGCAGCCAAGTTGGCGGGTTCGGGGCGCAGGATGAAAAACTGTTTTTT.

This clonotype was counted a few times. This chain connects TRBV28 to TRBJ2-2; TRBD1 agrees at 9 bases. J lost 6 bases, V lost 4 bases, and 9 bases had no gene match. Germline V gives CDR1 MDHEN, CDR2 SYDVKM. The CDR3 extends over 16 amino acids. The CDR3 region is CASSSFGTGTSGELFF. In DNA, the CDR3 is TGTGCCAGCAGTTCCTTTGGGACAGGGACGTCCGGGGAGCTGTTTTTT.

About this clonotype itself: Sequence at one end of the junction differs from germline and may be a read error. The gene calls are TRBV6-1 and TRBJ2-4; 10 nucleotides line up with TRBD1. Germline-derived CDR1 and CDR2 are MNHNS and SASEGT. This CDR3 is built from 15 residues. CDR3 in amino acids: CASFRDRGAKNIQYF. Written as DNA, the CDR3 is TGTGCCAGTTTCCGGGACAGGGGTGCCAAGAACATTCAGTACTTC.

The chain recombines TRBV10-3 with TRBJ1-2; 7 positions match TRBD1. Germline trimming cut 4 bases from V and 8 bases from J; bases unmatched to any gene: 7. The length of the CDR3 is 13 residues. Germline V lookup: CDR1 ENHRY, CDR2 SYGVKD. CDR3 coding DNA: TGTGCCATCAGTGGACAGGGATATGGAGGCTACACCTTC. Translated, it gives CAISGQGYGGYTF.

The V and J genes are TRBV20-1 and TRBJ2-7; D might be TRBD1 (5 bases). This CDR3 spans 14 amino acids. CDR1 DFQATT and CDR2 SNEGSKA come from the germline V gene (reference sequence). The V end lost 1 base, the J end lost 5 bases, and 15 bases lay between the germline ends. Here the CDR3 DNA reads TGCAGTGCTAGAGCTGGGCAGGGTACCGACGAGCAGTACTTC. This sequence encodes CSARAGQGTDEQYF.

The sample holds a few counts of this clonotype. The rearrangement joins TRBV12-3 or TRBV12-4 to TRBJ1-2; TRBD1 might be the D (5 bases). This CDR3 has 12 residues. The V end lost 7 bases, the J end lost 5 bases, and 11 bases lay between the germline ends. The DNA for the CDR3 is TGTGCCAGCACCTTCGGGGGGTATGGCTACACCTTC. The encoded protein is CASTFGGYGYTF.

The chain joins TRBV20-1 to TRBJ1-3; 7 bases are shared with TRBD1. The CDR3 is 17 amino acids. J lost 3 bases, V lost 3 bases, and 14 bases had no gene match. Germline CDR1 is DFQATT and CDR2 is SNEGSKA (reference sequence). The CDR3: CSASHPRGGRGGNTIYF. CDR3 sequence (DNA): TGCAGTGCTAGCCACCCCAGGGGGGGTAGGGGTGGAAACACCATATATTTT.

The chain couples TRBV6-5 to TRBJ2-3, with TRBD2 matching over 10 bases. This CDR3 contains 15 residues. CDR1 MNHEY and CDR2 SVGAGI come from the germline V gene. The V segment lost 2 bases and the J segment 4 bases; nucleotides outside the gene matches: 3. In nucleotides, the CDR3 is TGTGCCAGCAGTTACCCAGGACTAGCGGCAGATACGCAGTATTTT. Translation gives CASSYPGLAADTQYF.

CDR3 nucleotide sequence: TGCGCCAGCACAACAGGACAGGGCTACGAGCAGTACTTC. It yields the protein CASTTGQGYEQYF. The V and J genes are TRBV5-1 and TRBJ2-7; 8 bases are shared with TRBD1. Germline V gene sequence: CDR1 SGHRS, CDR2 YFSETQ. CDR3 length equals 13 residues. The trim removed 6 bases at V and 3 bases at J, leaving 5 bases unmatched.

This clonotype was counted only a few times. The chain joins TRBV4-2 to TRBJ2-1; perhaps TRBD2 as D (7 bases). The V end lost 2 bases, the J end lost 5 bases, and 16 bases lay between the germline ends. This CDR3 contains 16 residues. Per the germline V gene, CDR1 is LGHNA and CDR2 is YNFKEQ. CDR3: CASSQQRGGLDNEQFF. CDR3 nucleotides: TGTGCCAGCAGCCAACAGAGGGGGGGCCTCGACAATGAGCAGTTCTTC.

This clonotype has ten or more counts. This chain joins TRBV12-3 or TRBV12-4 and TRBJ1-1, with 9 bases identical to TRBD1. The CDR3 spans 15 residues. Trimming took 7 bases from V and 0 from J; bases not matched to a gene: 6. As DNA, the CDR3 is TGTGCCAGCACCCCCGGGACAGGGATGAACACTGAAGCTTTCTTT. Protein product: CASTPGTGMNTEAFF.

CDR3 sequence (DNA): TGCAGTGCTAGAGACATGGAAATGTCCCAAGAGACCCAGTACTTC. Encoded protein: CSARDMEMSQETQYF. This chain uses TRBV20-1 with TRBJ2-5, with D uncertain. From germline, CDR1 is DFQATT and CDR2 SNEGSKA (reference sequence). V was clipped by 0 bases and J by 1 base, with 12 bases between them. CDR3 length: 15 residues.

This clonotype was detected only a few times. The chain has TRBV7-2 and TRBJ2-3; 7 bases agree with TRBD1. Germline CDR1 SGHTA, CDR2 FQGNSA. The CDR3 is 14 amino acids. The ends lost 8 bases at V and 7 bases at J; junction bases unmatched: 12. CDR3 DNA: TGTGCCAGCCGGGCGACAGGGAAGGGGTATACGCAGTATTTT. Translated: CASRATGKGYTQYF.

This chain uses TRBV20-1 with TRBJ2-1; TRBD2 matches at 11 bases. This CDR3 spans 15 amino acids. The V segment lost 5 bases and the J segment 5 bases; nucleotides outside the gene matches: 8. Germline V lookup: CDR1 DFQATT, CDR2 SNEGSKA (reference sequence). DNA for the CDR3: TGCAGTGCTCGGAAGCCGGGACTAGCGGACAATGAGCAGTTCTTC. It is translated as CSARKPGLADNEQFF.

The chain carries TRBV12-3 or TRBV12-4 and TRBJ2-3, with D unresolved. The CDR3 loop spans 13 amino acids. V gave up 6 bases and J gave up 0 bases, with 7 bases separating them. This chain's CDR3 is CASSPQSTDTQYF. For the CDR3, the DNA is TGTGCCAGCAGCCCTCAGAGCACAGATACGCAGTATTTT.

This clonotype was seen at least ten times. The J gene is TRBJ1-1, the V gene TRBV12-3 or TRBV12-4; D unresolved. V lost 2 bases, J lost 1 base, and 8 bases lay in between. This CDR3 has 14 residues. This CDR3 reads CASSLRQQNTEAFF. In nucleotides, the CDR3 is TGTGCCAGCAGTTTACGGCAACAGAACACTGAAGCTTTCTTT.